This T cell receptor (beta chain) was sequenced for a study of radiation and T cells in renal cell carcinoma. Regarding time point: blood 4 weeks post-SBRT, at nephrectomy. Treatment reported: 15 Gy SBRT to primary tumor, nephrectomy 4 weeks later. The tumor was a clear cell renal cell carcinoma. Germline V gene sequence: CDR1 SGHRS, CDR2 YFSETQ. CDR3 length: 14 residues. The V gene lost 4 bases and the J gene lost 2 bases, with 10 bases spanning the gap. Libraries were prepared by immunoSEQ multiplex PCR; TCRdb keeps only in-frame clonotypes and omits some of them. The sample contains about 170,000 clones, approximately 90% of which appear only once.

This sample comprised blood, obtained from a patient whose treatment included radiotherapy and nephrectomy. The genes are TRBV5-1 and TRBJ1-3, with a weak D call TRBD1 (6 bases). The receptor was derived from a woman in her fifties or sixties with renal cell carcinoma. The CDR3 region has the DNA TGCGCCAGCAGCCTGGACAGACCTGGAAACACCATATATTTT. Its protein product is CASSLDRPGNTIYF.